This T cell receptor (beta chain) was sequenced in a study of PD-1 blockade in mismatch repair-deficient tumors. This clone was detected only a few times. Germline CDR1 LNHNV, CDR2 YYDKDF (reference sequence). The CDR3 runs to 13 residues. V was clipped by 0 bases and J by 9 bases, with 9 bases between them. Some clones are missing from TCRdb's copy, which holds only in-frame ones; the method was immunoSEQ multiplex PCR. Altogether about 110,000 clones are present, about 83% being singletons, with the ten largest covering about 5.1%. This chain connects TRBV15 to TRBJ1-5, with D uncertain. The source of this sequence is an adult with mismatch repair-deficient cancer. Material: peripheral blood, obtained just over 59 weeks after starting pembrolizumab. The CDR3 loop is CATSRDVGRPQHF. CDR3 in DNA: TGTGCCACCAGCAGAGATGTAGGGAGGCCCCAGCATTTT. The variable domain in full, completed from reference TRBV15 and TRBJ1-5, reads DAMVIQNPRYQVTQFGKPVTLSCSQTLNHNVMYWYQQKSSQAPKLLFHYYDKDFNNEADTPDNFQSRRPNTSFCFLDIRSPGLGDTAMYLCATSRDVGRPQHFGDGTRLSIL.